This T cell receptor beta chain is drawn from a study of T cell responses to AZD1222 COVID-19 vaccine. TCRdb's copy holds only in-frame clones and misses some; the assay was immunoSEQ multiplex PCR. The sample lists approximately 120,000 clones; 88% were seen once. Analyses pooled second doses at about 4 or about 12 weeks. A remark on this clone: As yet, its antigen is unknown.

Study results and caveats: Clonal diversity was possibly underestimated, and white British individuals and females predominated among donors. Baseline serostatus was positive in only six AZD1222 recipients. The study reported that nearly half of spike-specific TCRs target unmutated variant regions.

This TCR came from an adult who received the AZD1222 COVID-19 vaccine. The material sequenced was peripheral blood, taken 28 days after the second AZD1222 dose.

CDR3 bases: TGTGCCAGCAGCTTAGTGTCAGGCGTCACAGATACGCAGTATTTT. Translation: CASSLVSGVTDTQYF. This chain links TRBV7-2 with TRBJ2-3, with D uncertain. The V end was cut by 1 base, the J end by 2 bases, with 10 bases between. CDR3 length: 15 residues. Per germline, CDR1 SGHTA and CDR2 FQGNSA. Looking up the rest from reference TRBV7-2 and TRBJ2-3 gives the full variable domain: GAGVSQSPSNKVTEKGKDVELRCDPISGHTALYWYRQSLGQGLEFLIYFQGNSAPDKSGLPSDRFSAERTGGSVSTLTIQRTQQEDSAVYLCASSLVSGVTDTQYFGPGTRLTVL.